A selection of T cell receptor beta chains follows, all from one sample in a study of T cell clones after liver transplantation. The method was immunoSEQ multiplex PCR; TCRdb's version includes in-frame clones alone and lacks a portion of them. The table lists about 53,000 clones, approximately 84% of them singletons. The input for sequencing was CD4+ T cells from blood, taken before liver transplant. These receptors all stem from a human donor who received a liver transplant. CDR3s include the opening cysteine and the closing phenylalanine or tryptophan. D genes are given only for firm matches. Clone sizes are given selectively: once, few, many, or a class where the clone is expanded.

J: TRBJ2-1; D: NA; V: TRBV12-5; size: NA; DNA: TGTGCTAGTGGTACTCTGACTAGGGGAGAGGGTGAGCAGTTCTTC; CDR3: CASGTLTRGEGEQFF
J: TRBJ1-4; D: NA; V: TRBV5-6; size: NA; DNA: TGTGCCAGCAGCTTTAATGGGGGCACTAATGAAAAACTGTTTTTT; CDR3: CASSFNGGTNEKLFF
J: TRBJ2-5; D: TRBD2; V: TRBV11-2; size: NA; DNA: TGTGCCAGCGGTCCGGGGACTAGCGCAATAGGAGGAGAGACCCAGTACTTC; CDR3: CASGPGTSAIGGETQYF
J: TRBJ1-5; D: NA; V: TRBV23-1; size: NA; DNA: TGCGCCAGCAGTCGTGCAGGGGTGGACAATCAGCCCCAGCATTTT; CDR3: CASSRAGVDNQPQHF
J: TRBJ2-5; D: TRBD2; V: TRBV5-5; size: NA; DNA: TGTGCCAGCAGCTTGGGAGCGGGGTCTGAGACCCAGTACTTC; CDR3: CASSLGAGSETQYF
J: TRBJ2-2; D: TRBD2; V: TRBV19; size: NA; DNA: TGTGCCAGTAGTATTCCCCTAAGGAGCGGGAGGGCCTCGGCCGGGGAGCTGTTTTTT; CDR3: CASSIPLRSGRASAGELFF
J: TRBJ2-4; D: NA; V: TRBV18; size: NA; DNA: TGTGCCAGCTCAGCCGCCAGGGTGGGAGCCAAAAACATTCAGTACTTC; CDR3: CASSAARVGAKNIQYF
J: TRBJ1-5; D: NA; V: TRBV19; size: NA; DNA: TGTGCCAGTACCACGGAGATGGGCCGTCAATACAATCAGCCCCAGCATTTT; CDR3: CASTTEMGRQYNQPQHF
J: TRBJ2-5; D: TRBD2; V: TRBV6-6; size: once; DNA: TGTGCCAGCAGTTACCCCGGACTAGCGGGATCAGAGACCCAGTACTTC; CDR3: CASSYPGLAGSETQYF
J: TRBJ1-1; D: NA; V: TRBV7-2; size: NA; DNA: TGTGCCAGCAGCTTCCAGGGGAGCACTGAAGCTTTCTTT; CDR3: CASSFQGSTEAFF
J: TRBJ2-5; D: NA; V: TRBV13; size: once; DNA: TGTGCCAGCAGCAATGGGGGGCGCGGGGAGACCCAGTACTTC; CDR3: CASSNGGRGETQYF
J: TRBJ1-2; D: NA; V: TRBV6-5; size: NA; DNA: TGTGCCAGCAGTTACGCTGGACGGAACTATGGCTACACCTTC; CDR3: CASSYAGRNYGYTF
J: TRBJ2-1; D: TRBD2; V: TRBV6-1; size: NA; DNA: TGTGCCAGCAGTGGGACTAGCGGGGGGTACTCCTACAATGAGCAGTTCTTC; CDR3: CASSGTSGGYSYNEQFF
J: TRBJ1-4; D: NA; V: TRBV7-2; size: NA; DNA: TGTGCCAGCAGCTCTGACAGGAGGAATGAAAAACTGTTTTTT; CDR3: CASSSDRRNEKLFF
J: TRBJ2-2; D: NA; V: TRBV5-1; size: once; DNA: TGCGCCAGCACACTCCAAAACACCGGGGAGCTGTTTTTT; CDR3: CASTLQNTGELFF
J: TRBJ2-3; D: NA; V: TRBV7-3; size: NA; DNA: TGTGCCAGCAGCTTAACGTCCCAAGATACGCAGTATTTT; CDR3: CASSLTSQDTQYF
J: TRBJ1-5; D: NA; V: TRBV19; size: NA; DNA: TGTGCCAGTAGTGAGACCCAAGGAAATCAGCCCCAGCATTTT; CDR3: CASSETQGNQPQHF
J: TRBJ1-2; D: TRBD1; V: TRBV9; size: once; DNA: TGTGCCAGCAGCGCGACAGGGGGTGGCTATGGCTACACCTTC; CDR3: CASSATGGGYGYTF
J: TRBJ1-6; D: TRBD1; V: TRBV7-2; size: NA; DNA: TGTGCCAGCAGTCGTCCGGGACAGGGGTATAATTCACCCCTCCACTTT; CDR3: CASSRPGQGYNSPLHF
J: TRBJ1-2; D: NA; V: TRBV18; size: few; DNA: TGTGCCAGCTCACCACCCTCCGATCCCTATGGCTACACCTTC; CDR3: CASSPPSDPYGYTF
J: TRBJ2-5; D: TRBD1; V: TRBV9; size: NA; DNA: TGTGCCAGCAGCGTGACAGGGGGCGAGGAAGAGACCCAGTACTTC; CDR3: CASSVTGGEEETQYF
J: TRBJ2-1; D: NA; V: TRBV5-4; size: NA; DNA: TGTGCCAGCAGCTCGAAGGGACTCGGCCTAGGAGAGCAGTTCTTC; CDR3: CASSSKGLGLGEQFF
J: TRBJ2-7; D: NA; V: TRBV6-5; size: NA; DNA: TGTGCCAGCAGTTACTCGAGCTACCGGTTGTACGAGCAGTACTTC; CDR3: CASSYSSYRLYEQYF
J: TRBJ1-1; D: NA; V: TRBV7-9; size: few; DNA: TGTGCCAGCAGCCCCAGGGGTGGCACTGAAGCTTTCTTT; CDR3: CASSPRGGTEAFF
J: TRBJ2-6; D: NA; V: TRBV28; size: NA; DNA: TGTGCCAGCAGTTTATCGTTGCCTGGGGCCAACGTCCTGACTTTC; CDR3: CASSLSLPGANVLTF
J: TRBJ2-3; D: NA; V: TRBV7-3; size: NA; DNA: TGTGCCAGCAGCTCCTCTTCGGGGGTGGGCACAGATACGCAGTATTTT; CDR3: CASSSSSGVGTDTQYF
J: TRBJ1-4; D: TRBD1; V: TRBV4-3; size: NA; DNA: TGCGCCAGCAGCCAAGGGGGACAGTTCAATGAAAAACTGTTTTTT; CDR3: CASSQGGQFNEKLFF
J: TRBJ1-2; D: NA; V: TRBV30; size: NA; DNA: TGTGCCTGGGCCGGGCGGGAAGACGGCTACACCTTC; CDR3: CAWAGREDGYTF
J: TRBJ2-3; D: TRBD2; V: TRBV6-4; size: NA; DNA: TGTGCCAGCAGTGATACGGGAGGGCCGGGAGATACGCAGTATTTT; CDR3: CASSDTGGPGDTQYF
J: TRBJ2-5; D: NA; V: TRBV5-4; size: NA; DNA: TGTGCCAGCAACTTGGAGATAGCGGCCCAAGAGACCCAGTACTTC; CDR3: CASNLEIAAQETQYF
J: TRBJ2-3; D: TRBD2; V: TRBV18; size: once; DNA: TGTGCCATCCTCCGGCCTAGCGGGAGGGGTAGCACAGATACGCAGTATTTT; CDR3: CAILRPSGRGSTDTQYF
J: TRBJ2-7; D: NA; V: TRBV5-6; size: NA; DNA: TGTGCCAGCAGCTTGGATTTGGGGAGTGCCCCCTACGAGCAGTACTTC; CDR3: CASSLDLGSAPYEQYF
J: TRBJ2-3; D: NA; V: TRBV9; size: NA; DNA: TGTGCCAGCAGCCCGAGATCGGAATCTGATACGCAGTATTTT; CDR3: CASSPRSESDTQYF
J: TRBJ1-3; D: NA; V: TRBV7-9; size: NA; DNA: TGTGCCAGCAGCGGCATCTCTGGAAACACCATATATTTT; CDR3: CASSGISGNTIYF
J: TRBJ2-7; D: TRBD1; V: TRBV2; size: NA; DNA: TGTGCCAGCAGTGAGTTGAGGACAGGGGGCGAGCAGTACTTC; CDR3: CASSELRTGGEQYF
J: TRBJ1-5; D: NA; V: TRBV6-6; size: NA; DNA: TGTGCCAGCAGCGTAAATAGCAATCAGCCCCAGCATTTT; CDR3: CASSVNSNQPQHF
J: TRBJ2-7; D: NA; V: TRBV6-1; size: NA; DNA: TGTGCCAGCAGTGAAAGGAGGTCACATATACCCTACGAGCAGTACTTC; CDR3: CASSERRSHIPYEQYF
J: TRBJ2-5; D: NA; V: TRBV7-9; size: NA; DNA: TGTGCCAGCAGCGCAGAGGTTCGGGCCCAGTACTTC; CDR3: CASSAEVRAQYF
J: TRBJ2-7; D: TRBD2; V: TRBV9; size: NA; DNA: TGTGCCAGCGGCGGGCTAGCGGGTGAGGTGGGCGAGCAGTACTTC; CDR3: CASGGLAGEVGEQYF
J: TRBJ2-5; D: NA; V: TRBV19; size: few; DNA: TGTGCCAGTAGTATAGCGACTAGGGGTTCAGAGACCCAGTACTTC; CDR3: CASSIATRGSETQYF
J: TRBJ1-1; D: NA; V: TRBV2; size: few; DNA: TGTGCCAGCAGTATCTACACGAACACTGAAGCTTTCTTT; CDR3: CASSIYTNTEAFF
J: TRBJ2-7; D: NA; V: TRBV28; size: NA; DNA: TGTGCCAGCACCCAGGGAGTGGAGGAGCAGTACTTC; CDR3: CASTQGVEEQYF
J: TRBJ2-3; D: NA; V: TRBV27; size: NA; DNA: TGTGCCAGCAGTCCGCGTTACACAGATACGCAGTATTTT; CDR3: CASSPRYTDTQYF
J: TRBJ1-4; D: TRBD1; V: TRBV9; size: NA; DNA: TGTGCCAGCAGCGTAGCCGGGACAGGCGAAAAACTGTTTTTT; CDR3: CASSVAGTGEKLFF
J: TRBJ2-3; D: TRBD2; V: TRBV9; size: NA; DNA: TGTGCCAGCAGCCCGGGACTAGTTCCAGATACGCAGTATTTT; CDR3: CASSPGLVPDTQYF
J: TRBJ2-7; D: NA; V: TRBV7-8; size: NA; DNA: TGTGCCAGCAGTCGAAACTACGAGCAGTACTTC; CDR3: CASSRNYEQYF
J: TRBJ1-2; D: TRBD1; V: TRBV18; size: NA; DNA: TGTGCCAGCTCCCTAGACAGGGTTGGCTATGGCTACACCTTC; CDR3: CASSLDRVGYGYTF
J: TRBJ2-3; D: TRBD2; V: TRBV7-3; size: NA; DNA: TGTGCCAGCAGCTCCCAAGGGGGACTAGCGGGGGGCCCCACAGATACGCAGTATTTT; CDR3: CASSSQGGLAGGPTDTQYF
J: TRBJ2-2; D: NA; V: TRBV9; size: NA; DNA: TGTGCCAGCAGCGTAGGCCCGGAACACACCGGGGAGCTGTTTTTT; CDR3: CASSVGPEHTGELFF
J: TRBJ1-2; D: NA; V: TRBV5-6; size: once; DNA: TGTGCCAGCATTTATACTGGGACGAACTATGGCTACACCTTC; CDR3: CASIYTGTNYGYTF
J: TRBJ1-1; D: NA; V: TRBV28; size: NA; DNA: TGTGCCAGCAGTGTCAACACTGAAGCTTTCTTT; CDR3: CASSVNTEAFF
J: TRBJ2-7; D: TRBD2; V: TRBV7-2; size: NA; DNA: TGTGCCAGCAGCTTAGTAGCGGGAGTTCGCGAGCAGTACTTC; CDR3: CASSLVAGVREQYF
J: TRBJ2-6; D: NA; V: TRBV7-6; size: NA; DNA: TGTGCCAGCAATAGACAGGCTCTCCCTCTCGCTGGGGCCAACGTCCTGACTTTC; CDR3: CASNRQALPLAGANVLTF
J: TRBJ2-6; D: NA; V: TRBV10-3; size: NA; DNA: TGTGCCAACGGACAGGGGGCCAACGTCCTGACTTTC; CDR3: CANGQGANVLTF
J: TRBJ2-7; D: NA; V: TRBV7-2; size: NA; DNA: TGTGCCAGCAGCCCCCGGACGGAAAGCTCCTACGAGCAGTACTTC; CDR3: CASSPRTESSYEQYF
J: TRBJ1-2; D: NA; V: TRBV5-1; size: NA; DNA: TGCGCCAGCAGCCGCGGACCCCCTCGGGATGGCTACACCTTC; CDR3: CASSRGPPRDGYTF
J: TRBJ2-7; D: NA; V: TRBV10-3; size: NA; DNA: TGTGCCATCAGCCATTCAGCCTCGGAGTCCTACGAGCAGTACTTC; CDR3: CAISHSASESYEQYF
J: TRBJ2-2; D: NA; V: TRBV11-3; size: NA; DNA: TGTGCCAGCAGCTTAGAGTTAGGGCAGAACACCGGGGAGCTGTTTTTT; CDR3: CASSLELGQNTGELFF
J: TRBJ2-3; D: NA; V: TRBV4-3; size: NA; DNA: TGCGCCAGCAGCCCACAGGTTTCAGATACGCAGTATTTT; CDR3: CASSPQVSDTQYF
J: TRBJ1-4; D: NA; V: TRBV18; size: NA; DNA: TGTGCCAGCTCACCGGAGACCGGACAACTAAATGAAAAACTGTTTTTT; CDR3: CASSPETGQLNEKLFF